These 30 T cell receptor beta chains were sequenced from one sample in a study of shared clonotypes between healthy human individuals. Method: immunoSEQ multiplex PCR; TCRdb's copy keeps in-frame clones and lacks some. The table lists 1.5 million to 2.5 million clones, approximately 94% of them singletons. Naive CD8 populations comprised CD45RO-negative cells positively selected for CCR7, excluding terminally differentiated effector memory CD45RA+ cells. Sequencing was carried out using naive CD8+ T cells sorted from blood. The receptors stem from a man younger than 30 in good health.

A few counts support this clone. The same CDR3 is also encoded by other DNA sequences in this sample. CDR3 bases: TGTGCCAGCAGTCCGAGCTCCTATAATTCACCCCTCCACTTT. It translates to CASSPSSYNSPLHF. The J gene is TRBJ1-6, the V gene TRBV27; unclear D gene. The CDR3 covers 14 residues. Trimming took 5 bases from V and 0 from J, leaving 5 bases between them. Germline V gene lookup returns CDR1 MNHEY and CDR2 SMNVEV (reference sequence).

The V gene is TRBV4-1, the J gene TRBJ2-3; 9 bases are shared with TRBD1. Germline V lookup: CDR1 MGHRA, CDR2 YSYEKL. This CDR3 is 15 amino acids long. The ends lost 4 bases at V and 3 bases at J; junction bases unmatched: 5. The CDR3 reads CASSPQDRGTDTQYF. The CDR3 nucleotides are TGCGCCAGCAGCCCTCAGGACAGGGGAACAGATACGCAGTATTTT.

V is TRBV4-1 and J is TRBJ2-7, with TRBD1 matching over 10 bases. The CDR3 has 16 residues. CDR1 is MGHRA and CDR2 is YSYEKL in the germline V gene. Trimming removed 0 bases from V and 2 bases from J; junction bases left unmatched: 4. CDR3 bases: TGCGCCAGCAGCCAAGATTTGGACAGGGGGACCTACGAGCAGTACTTC. Translated: CASSQDLDRGTYEQYF.

The chain recombines TRBV5-6 with TRBJ2-1, with D perhaps TRBD2 (6 bases). CDR1 and CDR2 (germline): SGHDT, YYEEEE. The CDR3 extends over 17 amino acids. Trimming pared 4 bases from V and 3 bases from J, leaving 20 bases between. The CDR3 region is CASSPPPWVADYNEQFF. The CDR3 DNA reads as TGTGCCAGCAGCCCGCCCCCCTGGGTAGCGGACTACAATGAGCAGTTCTTC.

The chain couples TRBV28 to TRBJ1-1; no reliable D call. V lost 4 bases, J lost 3 bases, and 18 bases lay in between. This CDR3 contains 16 residues. The V gene's germline CDR1 is MDHEN and CDR2 SYDVKM. Written as DNA, the CDR3 is TGTGCCAGCAGTTGGCAATCCGAGGCTAGGGACACTGAAGCTTTCTTT. This translates into CASSWQSEARDTEAFF. The entire variable domain, with the rest obtained from reference TRBV28 and TRBJ1-1, is as follows: DVKVTQSSRYLVKRTGEKVFLECVQDMDHENMFWYRQDPGLGLRLIYFSYDVKMKEKGDIPEGYSVSREKKERFSLILESASTNQTSMYLCASSWQSEARDTEAFFGQGTRLTVV.

The gene calls are TRBV7-2 and TRBJ1-6; D call uncertain. The CDR3 consists of 14 residues. The V end lost 5 bases, the J end lost 0 bases, and 5 bases lay between the germline ends. In germline, CDR1 is SGHTA, CDR2 FQGNSA. This CDR3 is CASSPSSYNSPLHF. CDR3 bases: TGTGCCAGCAGCCCGAGCTCCTATAATTCACCCCTCCACTTT.

The chain links TRBV14 to TRBJ2-5; 13 positions match TRBD2. Germline CDR1 and CDR2: SGHDN and FVKESK. V gave up 6 bases and J gave up 5 bases; unmatched junction bases: 3. CDR3 length: 14 residues. CDR3 in amino acids: CASSLTSGGETQYF. CDR3 bases: TGTGCCAGCAGTCTGACTAGCGGGGGGGAGACCCAGTACTTC.

This rearrangement joins TRBV7-9 to TRBJ2-7; 7 nucleotides agree with TRBD1. CDR1 SEHNR and CDR2 FQNEAQ come from the germline V gene (reference sequence). The CDR3 is 15 amino acids. V shed 1 base and J 5 bases; nucleotides not matched to a gene: 8. CDR3 protein: CASSLVSGGWNEQYF. CDR3 nucleotide sequence: TGTGCCAGCAGCTTAGTGTCAGGGGGTTGGAACGAGCAGTACTTC.

To note about this clone: Other DNA sequences from this sample encode an identical CDR3 as well. The V call is TRBV27, the J call TRBJ2-7; TRBD2 might be the D (6 bases). Germline V gives CDR1 MNHEY, CDR2 SMNVEV (reference sequence). The CDR3 contains 14 residues. Trimming stripped 2 bases from V and 4 bases from J, with 12 bases between. The CDR3 DNA follows: TGTGCCAGCAGTTTAAGCGGGCTAAGTTACGAGCAGTACTTC. Translation gives CASSLSGLSYEQYF.

The V gene is TRBV7-8, the J gene TRBJ1-2; the D gene is possibly TRBD1 (5 bases). In germline, CDR1 is SGHVS, CDR2 FQNEAQ. The V end was cut by 3 bases, the J end by 0 bases, with 8 bases between. The CDR3 consists of 14 residues. CDR3 protein: CASSFTGANYGYTF. In DNA, the CDR3 is TGTGCCAGCAGCTTTACAGGAGCTAACTATGGCTACACCTTC.

The V gene is TRBV29-1, the J gene TRBJ1-1; D is undetermined. Germline assignment: CDR1 SQVTM and CDR2 ANQGSEA. With 5 bases removed from V and 1 base from J, the gap between germline ends came to 5 bases. The CDR3 is 11 residues long. CDR3 protein: CSVWTNTEAFF. The DNA for the CDR3 is TGCAGCGTTTGGACGAACACTGAAGCTTTCTTT.

This chain uses TRBV5-1 with TRBJ1-5, with a tentative D call TRBD1 (6 bases). Germline assignment: CDR1 SGHRS and CDR2 YFSETQ. The CDR3 has 18 residues. V was cut by 2 bases and J by 0 bases, with 18 bases left in between. The CDR3 reads CASSLNLWTVYSNQPQHF. The CDR3 bases are TGCGCCAGCAGCTTAAACCTCTGGACAGTTTATAGCAATCAGCCCCAGCATTTT.

With regard to this clone: This sample also contains other DNA sequences that code for the same CDR3. The chain links TRBV9 to TRBJ2-2; tentatively, D is TRBD1 or TRBD2 (5 bases each). Germline assignment: CDR1 SGDLS and CDR2 YYNGEE. The ends were cut back, 0 bases at V and 2 bases at J, with 8 bases in the middle. CDR3 length equals 15 residues. CDR3 DNA: TGTGCCAGCAGCGTAGTGGGGACCAACACCGGGGAGCTGTTTTTT. Amino acids: CASSVVGTNTGELFF.

This chain links TRBV5-6 with TRBJ1-6; D is undetermined. The germline CDR1 and CDR2 sequences are SGHDT and YYEEEE. Between the trimmed V and J ends, which lost 1 base and 8 bases, there was a span of 7 bases. This CDR3 spans 13 amino acids. CDR3 region: CASSLLADSPLHF. CDR3 nucleotides: TGTGCCAGCAGCTTGCTGGCAGATTCACCCCTCCACTTT.

The chain recombines TRBV5-1 with TRBJ1-1; D gene unclear. Germline CDR1 SGHRS, CDR2 YFSETQ. This CDR3 contains 16 residues. V was shortened by 3 bases and J by 2 bases, with 17 bases between the two germline ends. The CDR3 coding sequence is TGCGCCAGCAGCTCCAGCCGGGCCACGGACAACACTGAAGCTTTCTTT. It encodes CASSSSRATDNTEAFF.

The chain combines TRBV6-1 with TRBJ2-2; 7 bases align to TRBD2. J gave up 4 bases and V 4 bases, and 0 bases lay outside the gene matches. Germline V gene sequence: CDR1 MNHNS, CDR2 SASEGT. The CDR3 extends over 13 amino acids. This chain's CDR3 is CASSGGGTGELFF. In DNA, the CDR3 is TGTGCCAGCAGTGGGGGGGGCACCGGGGAGCTGTTTTTT.

V and J are TRBV10-2 and TRBJ2-1; 9 positions agree with TRBD2. The V gene's germline CDR1 is WSHSY and CDR2 SAAADI. After removal of 4 bases from V and 7 bases from J, the junction contained 8 bases not matched to a gene. The CDR3 covers 15 residues. The CDR3 sequence: CASSVSGSIINEQFF. The CDR3 DNA sequence: TGCGCCAGCAGTGTTAGCGGGAGTATAATAAATGAGCAGTTCTTC.

The chain employs TRBV5-4 and TRBJ1-1; TRBD1 might be the D (6 bases). The germline V and J ends were trimmed by 1 base and 1 base, with 14 bases remaining between them. The CDR3 extends over 16 amino acids. Germline loops: CDR1 SGHNT, CDR2 YYREEE (reference sequence). The CDR3 reads CASSLRLPGANTEAFF. In nucleotides, the CDR3 is TGTGCCAGCAGCTTGCGACTTCCGGGGGCGAACACTGAAGCTTTCTTT.

The chain couples TRBV27 to TRBJ2-7, with 11 positions matching TRBD2. Trimming removed 6 bases from V and 5 bases from J; junction bases left unmatched: 9. Germline CDR1 reads MNHEY; CDR2 reads SMNVEV (reference sequence). The CDR3 loop spans 15 amino acids. The CDR3 protein is CASSSIAGGPNEQYF. The CDR3 coding sequence is TGTGCCAGCAGCTCAATAGCGGGGGGGCCCAACGAGCAGTACTTC.

This clone was seen a single time. The V and J genes are TRBV5-6 and TRBJ2-7, with D perhaps matching TRBD2 (6 bases). CDR3 length: 16 amino acids. Per germline, CDR1 SGHDT and CDR2 YYEEEE. The V gene lost 0 bases and the J gene lost 2 bases, with 15 bases spanning the gap. The CDR3 here is CASSLAVGRDAYEQYF. In DNA, the CDR3 is TGTGCCAGCAGCTTGGCCGTTGGGCGGGACGCCTACGAGCAGTACTTC.

With respect to this clone: Other DNA sequences in the same sample also yield this CDR3. The chain combines TRBV13 with TRBJ2-7; 8 bases match TRBD1. CDR3 size: 14 residues. V dropped 0 bases and J dropped 4; count of bases not matched to a gene: 2. CDR1 is PRHDT, CDR2 FYEKMQ, per germline (reference sequence). The CDR3 nucleotides read TGTGCCAGCAGCTTAGGGGACAGGGCATACGAGCAGTACTTC. Protein product: CASSLGDRAYEQYF.

The chain combines TRBV4-1 with TRBJ2-7, with 10 bases lining up with TRBD2. The germline gives CDR1 MGHRA, CDR2 YSYEKL. This CDR3 comprises 17 residues. V lost 0 bases, J lost 2 bases, and 7 bases stayed unmatched. The CDR3 is CASSQEWGTSVAYEQYF. For the CDR3, the DNA is TGCGCCAGCAGCCAAGAGTGGGGGACTAGCGTCGCCTACGAGCAGTACTTC.

The gene calls are TRBV27 and TRBJ1-1, with a possible D match to TRBD1 (5 bases). With 3 bases removed from V and 7 bases from J, the gap between germline ends came to 15 bases. Germline CDR1 MNHEY, CDR2 SMNVEV (reference sequence). The CDR3 contains 14 residues. CDR3 protein: CASSFGTAGYEAFF. Here the CDR3 DNA reads TGTGCCAGCAGTTTCGGGACTGCGGGGTATGAAGCTTTCTTT.

On this clone itself: Other DNA sequences in the same sample also yield this CDR3. The V gene is TRBV19, the J gene TRBJ2-7, with D maybe TRBD1 (6 bases). This CDR3 contains 13 residues. The germline V gene has CDR1 LNHDA and CDR2 SQIVND (reference sequence). V was shortened by 5 bases and J by 1 base, with 9 bases between the two germline ends. The CDR3 here is CASSPQGSYEQYF. CDR3 bases: TGTGCCAGTAGTCCTCAGGGGTCCTACGAGCAGTACTTC.

This clone has just one count. The V call is TRBV6-5, the J call TRBJ2-1; maybe TRBD2 (6 bases). CDR3 length: 15 amino acids. Trimming pared 0 bases from V and 7 bases from J, leaving 13 bases between. The germline CDR1 and CDR2 sequences are MNHEY and SVGAGI. CDR3 in amino acids: CASSYSAGLGNEQFF. CDR3 coding DNA: TGTGCCAGCAGTTACTCCGCGGGGCTCGGGAATGAGCAGTTCTTC.

The chain uses TRBV7-8 and TRBJ2-7; possibly TRBD1 or TRBD2 for D (5 bases each). CDR1 and CDR2 from the germline V gene are SGHVS and FQNEAQ. The CDR3 extends over 14 amino acids. With 5 bases removed from V and 0 bases from J, the gap between germline ends came to 11 bases. The CDR3 protein is CASSGPGTSYEQYF. DNA of the CDR3: TGTGCCAGCAGCGGACCCGGGACCTCCTACGAGCAGTACTTC. Combining the CDR3 with reference TRBV7-8 and TRBJ2-7 gives the whole variable domain GAGVSQSPRYKVAKRGQDVALRCDPISGHVSLFWYQQALGQGPEFLTYFQNEAQLDKSGLPSDRFFAERPEGSVSTLKIQRTQQEDSAVYLCASSGPGTSYEQYFGPGTRLTVT.

V gene TRBV5-1 combines with J gene TRBJ2-1; 8 bases align to TRBD2. Trimming at V came to 1 base and at J to 4 bases, leaving 1 base not matched to a gene. The CDR3 extends over 14 amino acids. Germline values: CDR1 SGHRS, CDR2 YFSETQ. CDR3 sequence reads: CASSLSSGYNEQFF. For the CDR3, the DNA is TGCGCCAGCAGCTTGTCTAGCGGGTACAATGAGCAGTTCTTC. Looking up the rest from reference TRBV5-1 and TRBJ2-1 gives the full variable domain: KAGVTQTPRYLIKTRGQQVTLSCSPISGHRSVSWYQQTPGQGLQFLFEYFSETQRNKGNFPGRFSGRQFSNSRSEMNVSTLELGDSALYLCASSLSSGYNEQFFGPGTRLTVL.

The CDR3 here is CASSWTSGSPSYNEQFF. DNA for the CDR3: TGTGCCAGCAGCTGGACTAGCGGGAGTCCCTCCTACAATGAGCAGTTCTTC. The chain is built from TRBV5-6 and TRBJ2-1, with TRBD2 identical over 13 bases. The CDR3 has 17 residues. V lost 3 bases and J lost 0; bases outside the gene matches: 3. Germline lookup yields CDR1 SGHDT and CDR2 YYEEEE.

Only one count was recorded for this clone. The gene calls are TRBV2 and TRBJ2-5; TRBD1 aligns across 7 bases. Unmatched junction bases numbered 6, after V lost 2 bases and J lost 3 bases. Germline V gene sequence: CDR1 SNHLY, CDR2 FYNNEI. This CDR3 has 15 residues. The CDR3 DNA sequence: TGTGCCAGCAGTGAAAGGACAGGCGGTGAAGAGACCCAGTACTTC. Translation gives CASSERTGGEETQYF.

J is TRBJ1-1 and V is TRBV7-9; 8 bases are a match to TRBD1. V dropped 4 bases and J dropped 7; count of bases not matched to a gene: 11. The CDR3 has 15 amino acids. Germline V CDR1 and CDR2: SEHNR, FQNEAQ (reference sequence). CDR3 residues: CASSSSDTGGNEAFF. The CDR3 nucleotides are TGTGCCAGCAGCTCATCCGACACAGGGGGTAATGAAGCTTTCTTT.